A single sample gave rise to the 20 T cell receptor beta chains below, sequenced in a study of spatial heterogeneity in lung cancer (dated by TCRdb to between 2018 and 2021). Interpreted using the paper, the time point label stands for: sample taken at primary tumor resection. Library preparation used 5' RACE. Sequencing instrument: NextSeq 500. In TCRdb, the public reads were trimmed at Q25 with fastp and aligned with MiXCR, with productive beta chains retained. Here each entry gathers all rows of one CDR3 protein and keeps the most common genes and DNA. The sample data list 2,500 to 4,000 distinct CDR3 sequences, and less than 3.5% of these were observed just once. Jointly, the top ten make up approximately 15% of the sample. Sequenced material: lung tissue, taken at surgery. The origin of the receptors is a human donor with early-stage non-small cell lung cancer.

This clonotype was counted ten times or more. Little can be read into the size of this beta chain, an off-target read in a library designed for alpha chains. The rearrangement joins TRBV20-1 to TRBJ1-5; unclear D gene. The V gene lost 3 bases and the J gene lost 4 bases, with 7 bases spanning the gap. CDR1 and CDR2 from the germline V gene are DFQATT and SNEGSKA (reference sequence). This CDR3 is 12 amino acids long. The CDR3 protein is CSASSGNQPQHF. CDR3 bases: TGCAGTGCTAGTTCGGGGAATCAGCCCCAGCATTTT.

By sample fraction, this clonotype is medium-sized. This beta chain is a stray sequence in a library constructed for alpha chains; its clone size is not meaningful. The V and J genes are TRBV19 and TRBJ2-7, with D perhaps TRBD1 (5 bases). CDR1 and CDR2 from the germline V gene are LNHDA and SQIVND (reference sequence). The CDR3 has 11 residues. V gave up 10 bases and J gave up 3 bases, with 10 bases separating them. For the CDR3, the DNA is TGTGCCACCCAGGGCTTCTACGAGCAGTACTTC. Its protein is CATQGFYEQYF.

Relative to its sample, this clonotype is medium-sized. The library was prepared for alpha chains; this beta chain is a stray read, so its frequency means little. V and J are TRBV7-2 and TRBJ2-2; D remains unclear. V was cut by 1 base and J by 0 bases, with 3 bases left in between. The CDR3 runs 14 residues. Germline CDR1 is SGHTA and CDR2 is FQGNSA. The CDR3 nucleotides are TGTGCCAGCAGCTTAGTATCGAACACCGGGGAGCTGTTTTTT. This gives the protein CASSLVSNTGELFF. The full variable domain, in which reference TRBV7-2 and TRBJ2-2 provide the parts outside the CDR3, is GAGVSQSPSNKVTEKGKDVELRCDPISGHTALYWYRQSLGQGLEFLIYFQGNSAPDKSGLPSDRFSAERTGGSVSTLTIQRTQQEDSAVYLCASSLVSNTGELFFGEGSRLTVL.

Relative to its sample, this clonotype is medium-sized (0.01 to 0.1%). This beta chain came through as a stray read in a library set up for alpha chains, and its size says little. The chain links TRBV20-1 to TRBJ2-1; 14 bases agree with TRBD2. In germline, CDR1 is DFQATT, CDR2 SNEGSKA (reference sequence). The V gene end was trimmed by 5 bases and the J gene end by 4 bases; junction bases not matched to a gene: 7. The CDR3 has 16 residues. The DNA for the CDR3 is TGCAGTGCTGACCGGACTAGCGGGGGGAGGTACAATGAGCAGTTCTTC. Translation: CSADRTSGGRYNEQFF.

By share, this clonotype ranks as medium-sized. The library was prepared for alpha chains; this beta chain is a stray read, so its frequency means little. J is TRBJ1-6 and V is TRBV27; D is undetermined. Trimming removed 10 bases at V and 8 bases at J, with 12 bases between. The germline CDR1 and CDR2 sequences are MNHEY and SMNVEV (reference sequence). This CDR3 contains 12 residues. As DNA, the CDR3 is TGTGCCACCCGGGAGATAGATTCACCCCTCCACTTT. It encodes CATREIDSPLHF.

This clonotype was detected many times. This beta chain is a stray sequence in a library constructed for alpha chains; its clone size is not meaningful. This chain connects TRBV6-5 to TRBJ1-5; D is unclear. The CDR3 contains 14 residues. V lost 1 base and J 5 bases, leaving 9 bases between the germline ends. The germline gives CDR1 MNHEY, CDR2 SVGAGI. The CDR3 spells CASSYFGVHQPQHF. In DNA, the CDR3 is TGTGCCAGCAGTTACTTCGGGGTCCATCAGCCCCAGCATTTT.

There are many counts of this clonotype. A library prepared for alpha chains yielded this beta chain as an off-target read; its size is of little meaning. The V and J genes are TRBV12-3 or TRBV12-4 and TRBJ1-5; D is unresolved. Trimming cost V 8 bases and J 2 bases, with 10 bases left between them. CDR3 size: 13 residues. The CDR3, as DNA: TGTGCCAGCGCTGTTAATCGCAATCAGCCCCAGCATTTT. Encoded protein: CASAVNRNQPQHF.

This clonotype was observed many times. A library made for alpha chains picked up this beta chain off target, so its size means little. V is TRBV3-1 and J is TRBJ1-4; the D is unclear. The CDR3 spans 18 residues. The germline V and J ends were trimmed by 3 bases and 4 bases, with 21 bases remaining between them. The germline V gene encodes CDR1 LGHDT and CDR2 YNNKEL (reference sequence). DNA of the CDR3: TGTGCCAGCAGCCAGAACTTTGGGTGGTCCCTAATTAATGAAAAACTGTTTTTT. It is translated as CASSQNFGWSLINEKLFF.

By share, this clonotype counts as medium-sized (0.01 to 0.1%). Because this beta chain is a stray read in a library intended to capture alpha chains, its abundance should not be given much weight. The V and J genes are TRBV11-2 and TRBJ1-5; no definite D call. Germline V lookup: CDR1 SGHAT, CDR2 FQNNGV. Trimming cost V 5 bases and J 5 bases, with 7 bases left between them. The CDR3 is 12 amino acids. This chain's CDR3 is CASSELDQPQHF. CDR3 nucleotides: TGTGCCAGCAGCGAACTCGATCAGCCCCAGCATTTT. Combining the CDR3 with reference TRBV11-2 and TRBJ1-5 gives the whole variable domain EAGVAQSPRYKIIEKRQSVAFWCNPISGHATLYWYQQILGQGPKLLIQFQNNGVVDDSQLPKDRFSAERLKGVDSTLKIQPAKLEDSAVYLCASSELDQPQHFGDGTRLSIL.

By frequency in the sample, this clonotype is medium-sized. This beta chain was picked up by a library intended for alpha chains and is off target, so its count carries little meaning. The genes are TRBV9 and TRBJ1-3; 7 bases are a match to TRBD1. The CDR3 loop spans 17 amino acids. Trimming at V came to 4 bases and at J to 0 bases, leaving 10 bases not matched to a gene. Germline CDR1 is SGDLS and CDR2 is YYNGEE. Here the CDR3 reads CASSSFSRGNSGNTIYF. CDR3 bases: TGTGCCAGCAGCTCATTCAGCAGGGGGAACTCTGGAAACACCATATATTTT.

Sample share makes this clonotype medium-sized (0.01 to 0.1%). This beta chain is a stray read from a library made for alpha chains; its abundance is not meaningful. This sequence joins TRBV7-2 and TRBJ1-5; D is undetermined. The CDR3 is 18 residues long. The V and J ends lost 2 bases and 0 bases respectively, with 17 bases between them. From germline, CDR1 is SGHTA and CDR2 FQGNSA. Here the CDR3 reads CASSLTPGDGYSNQPQHF. The CDR3 DNA reads as TGTGCCAGCAGCTTAACCCCTGGTGACGGTTATAGCAATCAGCCCCAGCATTTT.

This clonotype rates as medium-sized (0.01 to 0.1%). Being off target in a library aimed at alpha chains, this beta chain has a size of little meaning. V usage is TRBV5-5 and J usage is TRBJ2-7; 7 positions match TRBD1. Trimming removed 2 bases from V and 0 bases from J; junction bases left unmatched: 14. The CDR3 totals 18 residues. The germline gives CDR1 SGHKS, CDR2 YYEKEE (reference sequence). CDR3 nucleotides: TGTGCCAGCAGCTTATTCCCCGGTGGCCGGGACAGCTCCTACGAGCAGTACTTC. Protein product: CASSLFPGGRDSSYEQYF.

This clonotype is deemed medium-sized. Because the library targeted alpha chains, this beta chain is an off-target read whose size means little. V is TRBV2 and J is TRBJ2-2; D possibly uses TRBD1 or TRBD2 (5 bases each). CDR3 length: 14 residues. Germline-derived CDR1 and CDR2 are SNHLY and FYNNEI. Trimming took off 6 bases at V and 1 base at J, with 9 bases between the two ends. The CDR3 nucleotides are TGTGCCAGCAGGGGGACGGTGAACACCGGGGAGCTGTTTTTT. Its protein is CASRGTVNTGELFF.

This clonotype is medium-sized in the sample. This beta chain lies outside the target of a library built for alpha chains; its clone size means little. The J gene is TRBJ1-1, the V gene TRBV7-2; D unresolved. The CDR3 has 14 amino acids. The V gene's germline CDR1 is SGHTA and CDR2 FQGNSA. V shed 3 bases and J shed 1 base, with 9 bases lying between them. CDR3 bases: TGTGCCAGCAGCTTTGAAGGCGCGAACACTGAAGCTTTCTTT. This sequence encodes CASSFEGANTEAFF.

This clonotype is termed medium-sized. This beta chain slipped into a library made for alpha chains as a stray read, so its size is not meaningful. The V and J genes are TRBV11-2 and TRBJ2-5; possible D gene TRBD2, 6 bases. The V end was cut by 2 bases, the J end by 1 base, with 8 bases between. The CDR3 has 14 residues. In germline, CDR1 is SGHAT, CDR2 FQNNGV. The CDR3 spells CASSLWDFQETQYF. The CDR3 DNA follows: TGTGCCAGCAGCTTATGGGACTTCCAAGAGACCCAGTACTTC.

This clonotype is categorized as medium-sized. Little can be read into the size of this beta chain, an off-target read in a library designed for alpha chains. The chain recombines TRBV28 with TRBJ1-1; tentative D call: TRBD1 (6 bases). The CDR3 sequence is 13 residues long. V was cut by 6 bases and J by 9 bases, with 17 bases left in between. Germline V CDR1 and CDR2: MDHEN, SYDVKM. In nucleotides, the CDR3 is TGTGCCAGCAGCCCGGGACAATTGTCGCAAGCTTTCTTT. It yields the protein CASSPGQLSQAFF.

Relative to its sample, this clonotype is large (0.1 to 1%). The library was designed around alpha chains, so this beta chain is a stray read whose abundance carries little weight. The gene calls are TRBV11-2 and TRBJ2-3; 11 bases agree with TRBD2. V was pared by 4 bases and J by 5 bases, with 8 bases of the junction left unmatched. Germline assignment: CDR1 SGHAT and CDR2 FQNNGV. The CDR3 spans 16 residues. CDR3 amino acids: CASSSGTSGGGDTQYF. The CDR3 nucleotides read TGTGCCAGCAGCTCGGGGACTAGCGGCGGGGGAGATACGCAGTATTTT.

Sample share makes this clonotype medium-sized (0.01 to 0.1%). This beta chain is an off-target read within a library intended for alpha chains, so its frequency means little. DNA of the CDR3: TGTGCCAGCAGTGTGTTAATCGCGGGGGGCACAGATACGCAGTATTTT. It translates to CASSVLIAGGTDTQYF. V gene TRBV12-3 or TRBV12-4 combines with J gene TRBJ2-3, with 7 bases lining up with TRBD2. With V trimmed by 5 bases and J by 1 base, 9 bases remained unmatched. The CDR3 sequence is 16 residues long.

By share, this clonotype ranks as medium-sized (0.01 to 0.1%). Because the library targeted alpha chains, this beta chain is an off-target read whose size means little. This chain links TRBV7-2 with TRBJ1-1; 9 nucleotides line up with TRBD1. The CDR3 totals 15 residues. Germline-derived CDR1 and CDR2 are SGHTA and FQGNSA. The junction had 9 bases not matched to a gene; V was cut back by 6 bases and J by 4 bases. CDR3 sequence reads: CASRWTGEGSTEAFF. CDR3 sequence (DNA): TGTGCCAGCAGGTGGACAGGGGAAGGGAGCACTGAAGCTTTCTTT.

By sample share, this clonotype is medium-sized (0.01 to 0.1%). This beta chain is a stray read from a library made for alpha chains; its abundance is not meaningful. The chain carries TRBV6-6 and TRBJ2-2; D uncertain. The CDR3 covers 12 residues. The germline gives CDR1 MNHNY, CDR2 SVGAGI (reference sequence). V lost 5 bases to trimming and J lost 2 bases, with 3 bases between them. The CDR3 DNA follows: TGTGCCAGCAGTCGAAACACCGGGGAGCTGTTTTTT. As protein: CASSRNTGELFF.